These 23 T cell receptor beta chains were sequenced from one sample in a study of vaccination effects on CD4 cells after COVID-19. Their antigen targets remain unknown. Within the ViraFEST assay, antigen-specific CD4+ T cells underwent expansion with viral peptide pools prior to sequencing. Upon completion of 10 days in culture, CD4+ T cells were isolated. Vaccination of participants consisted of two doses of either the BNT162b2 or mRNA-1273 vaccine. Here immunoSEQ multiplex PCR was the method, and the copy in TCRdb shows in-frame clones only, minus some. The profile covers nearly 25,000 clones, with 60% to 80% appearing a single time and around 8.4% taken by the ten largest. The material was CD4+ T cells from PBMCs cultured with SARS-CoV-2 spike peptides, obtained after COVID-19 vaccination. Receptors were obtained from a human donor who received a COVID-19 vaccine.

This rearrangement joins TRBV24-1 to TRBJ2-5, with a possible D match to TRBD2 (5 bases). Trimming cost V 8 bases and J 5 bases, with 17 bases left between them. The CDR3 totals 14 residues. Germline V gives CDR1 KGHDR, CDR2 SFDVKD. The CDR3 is CATKSSGSVETQYF. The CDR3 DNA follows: TGTGCCACCAAATCATCGGGGAGCGTGGAGACCCAGTACTTC.

CDR3 amino acids: CASSLGGDSSYTQYF. Here the CDR3 DNA reads TGTGCCAGCAGCTTAGGGGGGGACAGCAGTTATACGCAGTATTTT. The chain uses TRBV11-2 and TRBJ2-3; perhaps TRBD1 as D (7 bases). Trimming pared 1 base from V and 7 bases from J, leaving 15 bases between. Per germline, CDR1 SGHAT and CDR2 FQNNGV. The CDR3 length is 15 residues.

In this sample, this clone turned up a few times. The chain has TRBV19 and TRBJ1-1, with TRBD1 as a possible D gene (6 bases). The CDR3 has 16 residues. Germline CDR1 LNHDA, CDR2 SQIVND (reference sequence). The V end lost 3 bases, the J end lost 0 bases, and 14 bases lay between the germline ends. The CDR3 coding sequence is TGTGCCAGTAGTATGGATACAGGGCTGCTGAACACTGAAGCTTTCTTT. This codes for CASSMDTGLLNTEAFF.

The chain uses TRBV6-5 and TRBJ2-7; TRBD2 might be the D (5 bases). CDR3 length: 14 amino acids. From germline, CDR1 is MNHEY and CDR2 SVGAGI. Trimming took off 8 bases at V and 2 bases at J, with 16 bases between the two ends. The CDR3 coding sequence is TGTGCCAGCTTCGCGCTAGCCGACCCCTACGAGCAGTACTTC. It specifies CASFALADPYEQYF.

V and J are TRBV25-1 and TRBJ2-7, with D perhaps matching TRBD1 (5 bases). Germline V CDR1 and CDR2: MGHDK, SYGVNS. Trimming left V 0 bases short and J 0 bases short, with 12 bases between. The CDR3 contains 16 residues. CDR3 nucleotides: TGTGCCAGCAGTGAATATACGCGACAGTCCTCCTACGAGCAGTACTTC. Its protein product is CASSEYTRQSSYEQYF.

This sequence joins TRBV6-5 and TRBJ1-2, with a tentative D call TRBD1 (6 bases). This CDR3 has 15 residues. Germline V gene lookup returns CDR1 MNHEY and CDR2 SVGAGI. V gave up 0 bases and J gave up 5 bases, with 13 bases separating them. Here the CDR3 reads CASSYSIRGQYGYTF. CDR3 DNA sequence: TGTGCCAGCAGTTACTCGATTCGGGGGCAGTATGGCTACACCTTC.

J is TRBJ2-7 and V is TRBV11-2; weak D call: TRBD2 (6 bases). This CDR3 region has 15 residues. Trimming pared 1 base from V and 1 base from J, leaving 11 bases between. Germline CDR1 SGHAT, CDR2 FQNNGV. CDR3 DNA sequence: TGTGCCAGCAGCTTAGGACTAGTCAGTTCCTACGAGCAGTACTTC. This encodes CASSLGLVSSYEQYF. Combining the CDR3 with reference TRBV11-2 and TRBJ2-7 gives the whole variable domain EAGVAQSPRYKIIEKRQSVAFWCNPISGHATLYWYQQILGQGPKLLIQFQNNGVVDDSQLPKDRFSAERLKGVDSTLKIQPAKLEDSAVYLCASSLGLVSSYEQYFGPGTRLTVT.

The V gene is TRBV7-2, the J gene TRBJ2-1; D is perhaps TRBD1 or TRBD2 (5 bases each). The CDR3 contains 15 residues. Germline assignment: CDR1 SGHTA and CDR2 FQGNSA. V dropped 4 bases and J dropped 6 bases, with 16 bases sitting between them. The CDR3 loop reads CASSSRDRRFNEQFF. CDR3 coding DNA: TGTGCCAGCAGCTCCCGGGACCGGAGGTTCAATGAGCAGTTCTTC. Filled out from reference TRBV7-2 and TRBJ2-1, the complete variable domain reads GAGVSQSPSNKVTEKGKDVELRCDPISGHTALYWYRQSLGQGLEFLIYFQGNSAPDKSGLPSDRFSAERTGGSVSTLTIQRTQQEDSAVYLCASSSRDRRFNEQFFGPGTRLTVL.

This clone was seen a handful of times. The CDR3 coding sequence is TGTGCCACCAGTGGGAGTTTGGGCACTGAAGCTTTCTTT. This encodes CATSGSLGTEAFF. The chain combines TRBV24-1 with TRBJ1-1; D remains ambiguous. CDR3 size: 13 residues. V lost 5 bases, J lost 4 bases, and 10 bases lay in between. Germline V gene sequence: CDR1 KGHDR, CDR2 SFDVKD.

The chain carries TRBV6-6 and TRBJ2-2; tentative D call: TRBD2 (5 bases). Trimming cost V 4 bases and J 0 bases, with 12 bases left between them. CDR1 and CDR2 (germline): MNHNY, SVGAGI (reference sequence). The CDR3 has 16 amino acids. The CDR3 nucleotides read TGTGCCAGCAGTTCTAAACTAGTTGCGAACACCGGGGAGCTGTTTTTT. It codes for CASSSKLVANTGELFF.

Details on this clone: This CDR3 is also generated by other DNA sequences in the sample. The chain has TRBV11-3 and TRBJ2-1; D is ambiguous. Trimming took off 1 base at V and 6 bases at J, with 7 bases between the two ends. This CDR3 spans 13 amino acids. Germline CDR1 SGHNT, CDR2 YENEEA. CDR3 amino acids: CASSLAEGNEQFF. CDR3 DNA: TGTGCCAGCAGCTTAGCAGAAGGCAATGAGCAGTTCTTC.

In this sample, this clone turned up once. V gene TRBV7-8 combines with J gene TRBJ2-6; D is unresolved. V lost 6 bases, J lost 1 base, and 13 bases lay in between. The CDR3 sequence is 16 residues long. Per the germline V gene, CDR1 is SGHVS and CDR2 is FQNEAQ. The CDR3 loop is CASRAILGSGANVLTF. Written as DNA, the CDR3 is TGTGCCAGCAGAGCTATTTTGGGGTCTGGGGCCAACGTCCTGACTTTC.

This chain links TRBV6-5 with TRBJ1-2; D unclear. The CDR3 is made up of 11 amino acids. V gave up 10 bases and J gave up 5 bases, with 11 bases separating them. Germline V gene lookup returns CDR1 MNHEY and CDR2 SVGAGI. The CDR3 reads CATRTNYGYTF. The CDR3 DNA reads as TGTGCCACCAGGACCAATTATGGCTACACCTTC.

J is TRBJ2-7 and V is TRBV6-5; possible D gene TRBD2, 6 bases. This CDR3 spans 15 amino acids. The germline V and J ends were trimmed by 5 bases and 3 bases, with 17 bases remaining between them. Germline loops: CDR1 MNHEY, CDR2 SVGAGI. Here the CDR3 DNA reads TGTGCCAGCAGTAAGTACACGGGGGTCGACTACGAGCAGTACTTC. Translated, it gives CASSKYTGVDYEQYF.

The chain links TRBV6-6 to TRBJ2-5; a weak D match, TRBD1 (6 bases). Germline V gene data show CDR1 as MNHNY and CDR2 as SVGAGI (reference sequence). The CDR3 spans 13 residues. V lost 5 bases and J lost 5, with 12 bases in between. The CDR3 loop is CASSQIDRETQYF. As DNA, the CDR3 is TGTGCCAGCAGTCAAATCGACAGGGAGACCCAGTACTTC.

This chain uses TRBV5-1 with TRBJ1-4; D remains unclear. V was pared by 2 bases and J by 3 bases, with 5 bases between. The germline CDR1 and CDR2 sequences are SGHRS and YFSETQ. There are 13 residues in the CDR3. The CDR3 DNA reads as TGCGCCAGCAGCTTCCGACCTAATGAAAAACTGTTTTTT. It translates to CASSFRPNEKLFF.

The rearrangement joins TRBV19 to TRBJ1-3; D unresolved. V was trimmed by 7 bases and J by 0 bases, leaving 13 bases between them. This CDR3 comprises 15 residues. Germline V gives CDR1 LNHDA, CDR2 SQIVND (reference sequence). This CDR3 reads CASTSTGSSGNTIYF. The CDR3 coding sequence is TGTGCCAGTACCTCGACTGGGAGCTCTGGAAACACCATATATTTT. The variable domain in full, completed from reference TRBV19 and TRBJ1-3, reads DGGITQSPKYLFRKEGQNVTLSCEQNLNHDAMYWYRQDPGQGLRLIYYSQIVNDFQKGDIAEGYSVSREKKESFPLTVTSAQKNPTAFYLCASTSTGSSGNTIYFGEGSWLTVV.

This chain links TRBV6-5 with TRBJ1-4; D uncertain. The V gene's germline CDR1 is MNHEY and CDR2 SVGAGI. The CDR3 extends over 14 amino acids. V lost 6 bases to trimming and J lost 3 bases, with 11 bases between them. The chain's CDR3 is CASRQGWANEKLFF. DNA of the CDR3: TGTGCCAGCAGACAAGGGTGGGCTAATGAAAAACTGTTTTTT.

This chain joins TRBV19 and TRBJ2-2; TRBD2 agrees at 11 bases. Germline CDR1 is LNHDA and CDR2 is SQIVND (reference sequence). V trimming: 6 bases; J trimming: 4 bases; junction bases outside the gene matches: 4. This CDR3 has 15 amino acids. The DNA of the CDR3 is TGTGCCAGTAGAACCGGGACTAGCGGCACCGGGGAGCTGTTTTTT. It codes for CASRTGTSGTGELFF.

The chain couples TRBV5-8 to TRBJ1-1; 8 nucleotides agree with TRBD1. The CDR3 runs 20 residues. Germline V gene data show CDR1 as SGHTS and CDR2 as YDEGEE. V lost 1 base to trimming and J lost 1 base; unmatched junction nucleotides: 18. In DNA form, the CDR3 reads TGTGCCAGCAGCTTGCTGCAGGGGGCATTCAAAAATGAGAGGAACACTGAAGCTTTCTTT. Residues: CASSLLQGAFKNERNTEAFF.

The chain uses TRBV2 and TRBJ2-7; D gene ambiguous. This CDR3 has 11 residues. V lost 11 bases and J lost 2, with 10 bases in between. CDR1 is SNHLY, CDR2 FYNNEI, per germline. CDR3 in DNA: TGTGCCTCCGTCGGAGCCTACGAGCAGTACTTC. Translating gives CASVGAYEQYF.

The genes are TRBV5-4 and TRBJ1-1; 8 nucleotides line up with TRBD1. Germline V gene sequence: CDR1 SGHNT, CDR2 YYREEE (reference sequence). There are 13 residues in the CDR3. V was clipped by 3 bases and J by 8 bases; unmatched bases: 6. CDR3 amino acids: CASSSGQGGEAFF. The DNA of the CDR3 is TGTGCCAGCAGCTCTGGACAGGGTGGGGAAGCTTTCTTT.

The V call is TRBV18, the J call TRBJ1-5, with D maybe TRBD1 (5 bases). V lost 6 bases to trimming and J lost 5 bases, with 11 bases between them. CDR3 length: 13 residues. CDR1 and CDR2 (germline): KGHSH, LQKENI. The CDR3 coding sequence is TGTGCCAGCTCTGGGGGGAGTTATCAGCCCCAGCATTTT. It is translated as CASSGGSYQPQHF.